Only one count was recorded for the clone carrying this TCR beta chain. Its antigen is as yet unknown. The sample is drawn from a study of STAT3 mutations in large granular lymphocyte leukemia. Overall study findings and caveats: Every T-LGLL patient had at least one immunodominant TCRbeta clonotype. In several patients, dominant TCR clone burden exceeded STAT3 mutant burden, suggesting STAT3 mutation arose secondarily. Clonal expansion was inferred from other time points because no sample existed at each clone's first appearance.

The assay was immunoSEQ multiplex PCR, and TCRdb's table has in-frame clones only and misses some. The repertoire has several thousand clones, around 90% of them found once; the top ten carry approximately 15%. Germline assignment: CDR1 SGHVS and CDR2 FNYEAQ. The CDR3 is 13 residues long. Trimming shortened V by 5 bases and J by 8 bases, and 12 bases separated the two germline ends. The J gene is TRBJ2-2, the V gene TRBV7-6, with unresolved D. The source of this sequence is a human donor with T large granular lymphocyte leukemia. Some clones in this sample may be carry-over from other donors' samples. The material sequenced was PBMCs. The CDR3 DNA reads as TGTGCCAGCAGCCGCCCCCCCCCGGGGGAGCTGTTTTTT. Its translation: CASSRPPPGELFF.